This TCR beta chain derives from a study of T cell responses to AZD1222 COVID-19 vaccine (dated by TCRdb to about 2021). General notes on the study: Because spike-specific TCR depth and breadth did not differ between the two schedules, AZD1222 recipients who got a second dose at roughly 4 weeks were pooled with those who got a second dose at roughly 12 weeks. Trial participants were enrolled by age into 18-55, 56-69 and 70-plus year subgroups, with approximately 150, 30 and 60 TCR-sequenced participants respectively. TCR sequencing covered 233 trial participants: approximately 200 given two doses of AZD1222 and 26 given two doses of MenACWY control vaccine. The research as a whole found: Because no samples from the day 14 peak response were available, repertoires could be characterized only after the peak T cell response. Most participants were white British and females outnumbered males, and the authors suggested that clonal diversity may have been underestimated. After two AZD1222 doses, both the breadth and the depth of spike-specific TCRs were significantly higher than at day 0 and than in MenACWY recipients. Epitopes outside the regions mutated in the B.1.351 and B.1.1.7 variants were reportedly recognized by nearly half of the unique spike-specific TCRs. Vaccine-associated CD4 TCRs spanned the whole spike protein, with dominant responses in regions 160-218 and 743-854. Conclusions about previously exposed vaccinees are limited, since just a handful of AZD1222 recipients were seropositive for SARS-CoV-2 at baseline. The 56-69-year group was small, and its depth increase did not reach significance, likely because of low power.

Details on this clone: The antigen this receptor binds is unknown. No per-base quality is available; no much larger clone lies one base away.

There are 17 amino acids in the CDR3, from cysteine to phenylalanine inclusive. Only the CDR3 part of the read is kept: 51 bases, read in frame from the first base. According to the study, the label for this sample's time point signals: baseline before first vaccination. Samples from vaccinated people were obtained from the UK trials COV001 and COV002, which included a single-blind randomized controlled phase 2/3 trial of AZD1222 (ChAdOx1 nCoV-19) in healthy adults. For TCRbeta chain sequencing, PBMC samples from trial participants were taken at day 0 and at day 28 after the second dose. The CDR3 regions of human TCRbeta chains were analyzed by immunosequencing. The original methods were these. TCRs in the repertoires were matched against a reference library of SARS-CoV-2-specific TCRs that had been generated with the MIRA antigen-specificity platform. Breadth was defined as the fraction of unique TCRs that were SARS-CoV-2-associated. Depth was defined as the fraction of total T cells that were SARS-CoV-2-associated. Using the MIRA data, each spike-specific TCR was assigned both to the spike region to which the TCR was reactive and to a CD4 or CD8 class. Log10-transformed breadth and depth values were compared by one-way ANOVA with Sidak's multiple comparisons tests. TCRdb carries this immuneACCESS record with in-frame sequences only. Its versions omit some clonotypes, under half of them owing to an unresolved V gene in the studies checked, with the rest unexplained. That table is the source of V, J and clone size, and D and trimming were worked out from the DNA. The sample table lists about 110,000 clones, more than 70% of them with a count of one. The ten biggest clones cover roughly 9.2% of the sample.

Sample: peripheral blood, taken on day 0 of AZD1222 vaccination. The chain links TRBV21-1 with TRBJ1-5. TRBV21-1 is designated a pseudogene. The sequence was collected from an adult in good health. The DNA reads as follows: TGTGCCAGCAGCAAAGATAGCGGGGTTCATAGCAATCAGCCCCAGCATTTT. Its protein product is CASSKDSGVHSNQPQHF.